The following is a T cell receptor beta chain sequence with its context. The CDR3 is made up of 15 amino acids. V was clipped by 4 bases and J by 3 bases; unmatched bases: 7. Germline V CDR1 and CDR2: SGDLS, YYNGEE. This table comes from immunoSEQ multiplex PCR, and its TCRdb copy is limited to in-frame clones, with some not included. In the table there are approximately 92,000 clones, about four fifths of which are singletons. The data were obtained in a study of OX40 agonist ivuxolimab in advanced cancers. The overall study: Prior checkpoint blockade (anti-PD-1, anti-PD-L1 or anti-CTLA-4) was permitted; approximately 44% had it. Patients achieving partial responses numbered three: one hepatocellular carcinoma case and two cutaneous melanoma cases.

Sequencing used CD4+ or CD8+ T cells sorted from blood, obtained in a trial of the OX40 agonist ivuxolimab. The rearrangement joins TRBV9 to TRBJ2-3; TRBD1 agrees at 8 bases. The clonotype was recovered from an adult with an advanced solid tumor such as melanoma, head and neck, liver or kidney cancer. CDR3 amino acids: CASSFRQGRTDTQYF. CDR3 nucleotide sequence: TGTGCCAGCAGCTTCCGACAGGGGAGGACAGATACGCAGTATTTT.